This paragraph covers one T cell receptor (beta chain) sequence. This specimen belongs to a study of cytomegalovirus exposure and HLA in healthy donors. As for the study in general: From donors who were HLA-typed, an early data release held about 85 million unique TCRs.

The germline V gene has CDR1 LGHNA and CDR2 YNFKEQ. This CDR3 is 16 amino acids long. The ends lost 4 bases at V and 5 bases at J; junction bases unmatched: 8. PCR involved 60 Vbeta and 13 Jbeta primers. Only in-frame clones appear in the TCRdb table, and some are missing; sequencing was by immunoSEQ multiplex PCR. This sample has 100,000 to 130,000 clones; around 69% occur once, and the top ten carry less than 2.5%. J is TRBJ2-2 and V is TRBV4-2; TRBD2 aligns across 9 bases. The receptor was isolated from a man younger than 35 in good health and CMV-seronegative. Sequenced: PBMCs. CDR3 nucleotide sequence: TGTGCCAGCAGCCCCCGAGGACTAGCGTTGACCGGGGAGCTGTTTTTT. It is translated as CASSPRGLALTGELFF.